Below are 25 T cell receptor beta chains sequenced from a single sample in a study of blood T cell repertoires in COVID-19. This table comes from immunoSEQ multiplex PCR, and its TCRdb copy is limited to in-frame clones, with some not included. The sample yields tens of thousands of clones, about four fifths seen once. Sequencing was performed on peripheral blood. The receptors come from a man in his sixties with active COVID-19.

The rearrangement uses TRBV3-1 (or the pseudogene TRBV3-2) and TRBJ2-3; 8 bases align to TRBD2. The trim removed 0 bases at V and 2 bases at J, leaving 4 bases unmatched. CDR3 size: 16 residues. Germline CDR1 is LGHDT and CDR2 is YNNKEL (reference sequence). CDR3 loop: CASSQEAGGITDTQYF. CDR3 DNA: TGTGCCAGCAGCCAAGAGGCGGGGGGAATCACAGATACGCAGTATTTT.

The V call is TRBV14, the J call TRBJ2-7; weak D call: TRBD1 (7 bases). Germline CDR1 is SGHDN and CDR2 is FVKESK. V shed 1 base and J shed 4 bases, with 17 bases lying between them. The CDR3 is made up of 16 amino acids. The CDR3, as DNA: TGTGCCAGCAGCCAAGTTGGGGCAGGGGGGAGGTACGAGCAGTACTTC. Encoded protein: CASSQVGAGGRYEQYF.

The V call is TRBV7-8, the J call TRBJ1-2; TRBD1 might be the D (6 bases). CDR1 SGHVS and CDR2 FQNEAQ come from the germline V gene. V gave up 5 bases and J gave up 3 bases, with 13 bases separating them. This CDR3 has 14 residues. Written as DNA, the CDR3 is TGTGCCAGCAGCCCCAGTGGGGGCGACTATGGCTACACCTTC. Encoded protein: CASSPSGGDYGYTF.

The chain is built from TRBV28 and TRBJ1-2; D is unresolved. Germline CDR1 reads MDHEN; CDR2 reads SYDVKM. Trimming stripped 6 bases from V and 4 bases from J, with 9 bases between. The CDR3 consists of 12 residues. This chain's CDR3 is CASRAGSYGYTF. The CDR3 nucleotides are TGTGCCAGCAGGGCCGGGAGCTATGGCTACACCTTC.

The chain has TRBV10-3 and TRBJ1-1, with a weak D call TRBD1 (5 bases). From germline, CDR1 is ENHRY and CDR2 SYGVKD. Trimming took off 5 bases at V and 1 base at J, with 8 bases between the two ends. The CDR3 has 13 amino acids. This chain's CDR3 is CAISSQGNTEAFF. The CDR3 region has the DNA TGTGCCATCAGTTCCCAGGGGAACACTGAAGCTTTCTTT.

This chain joins TRBV27 and TRBJ2-5; D may be TRBD2 (5 bases). V gave up 2 bases and J gave up 4 bases, with 14 bases separating them. The CDR3 consists of 15 residues. Per germline, CDR1 MNHEY and CDR2 SMNVEV (reference sequence). This CDR3 is CASSLRLAGTETQYF. Written as DNA, the CDR3 is TGTGCCAGCAGTTTAAGGCTAGCAGGAACAGAGACCCAGTACTTC.

This sequence joins TRBV6-1 and TRBJ1-4; the D is unclear. CDR3 size: 16 residues. Per germline, CDR1 MNHNS and CDR2 SASEGT. V was cut by 2 bases and J by 8 bases, with 18 bases left in between. The CDR3 is CASSETRRGSEEKLFF. CDR3 coding DNA: TGTGCCAGCAGTGAAACCAGACGCGGCTCGGAGGAAAAACTGTTTTTT.

The rearrangement links TRBV6-5 to TRBJ1-2; 9 bases align to TRBD1. The CDR3 contains 14 residues. Germline CDR1 is MNHEY and CDR2 is SVGAGI. After removal of 5 bases from V and 8 bases from J, the junction contained 9 bases not matched to a gene. DNA of the CDR3: TGTGCCAGCAGTCTACGGACAGGGGAGAGCGGCTACACCTTC. Translated: CASSLRTGESGYTF.

The rearrangement links TRBV6-5 to TRBJ2-2; 7 bases fit TRBD1. The CDR3 is made up of 12 amino acids. Germline V CDR1 and CDR2: MNHEY, SVGAGI. V shed 10 bases and J 9 bases; nucleotides not matched to a gene: 8. DNA of the CDR3: TGTGCCACCACAGAAGGGGGCCGGGAGCTGTTTTTT. It translates to CATTEGGRELFF.

The chain recombines TRBV19 with TRBJ2-5, with 7 bases fitting TRBD2. The junction had 4 bases not matched to a gene; V was cut back by 4 bases and J by 5 bases. Germline CDR1 LNHDA, CDR2 SQIVND (reference sequence). This CDR3 contains 13 residues. As DNA, the CDR3 is TGTGCCAGTAGTAGCGGGAGCGGGGAGACCCAGTACTTC. Its protein product is CASSSGSGETQYF.

This clone was detected only once. The chain combines TRBV7-2 with TRBJ2-1, with D tentatively TRBD2 (6 bases). Germline lookup yields CDR1 SGHTA and CDR2 FQGNSA. Trimming took off 5 bases at V and 12 bases at J, with 14 bases between the two ends. The CDR3 runs to 12 residues. Here the CDR3 reads CASSQYSGSQFF. DNA of the CDR3: TGTGCCAGCAGCCAGTATAGCGGTTCGCAGTTCTTC.

The genes are TRBV30 and TRBJ2-7; 8 nucleotides align to TRBD1. Germline V gene sequence: CDR1 GTSNPN, CDR2 SVGIG (reference sequence). The CDR3 is made up of 13 amino acids. The CDR3 nucleotides are TGTGCATATGGCCGGGACAGGCCCTACGAGCAGTACTTC. This translates into CAYGRDRPYEQYF.

The chain uses TRBV5-1 and TRBJ1-2; weak D call: TRBD1 (6 bases). V dropped 3 bases and J dropped 6 bases, with 18 bases sitting between them. This CDR3 spans 15 amino acids. Germline V lookup: CDR1 SGHRS, CDR2 YFSETQ. CDR3 in amino acids: CASSYDFRGADGYTF. In DNA form, the CDR3 reads TGCGCCAGCAGCTACGATTTTCGGGGGGCCGATGGCTACACCTTC.

This clone has only a few counts. The V and J genes are TRBV9 and TRBJ1-6; 7 bases fit TRBD1. The J segment lost 7 bases and the V segment lost 0 bases, leaving 10 bases of the junction unmatched. CDR1 and CDR2 (germline): SGDLS, YYNGEE. CDR3 length equals 17 residues. The CDR3 nucleotides are TGTGCCAGCAGCGTAGGAGGGGTCACAGGGGTCAATTCACCCCTCCACTTT. Its translation: CASSVGGVTGVNSPLHF.

The genes are TRBV3-1 (or the pseudogene TRBV3-2) and TRBJ2-3; 9 bases fit TRBD2. Germline loops: CDR1 LGHDT, CDR2 YNNKEL (reference sequence). There are 17 residues in the CDR3. The trim removed 4 bases at V and 1 base at J, leaving 9 bases unmatched. CDR3 protein: CASSRGVAGAGTDTQYF. In nucleotides, the CDR3 is TGTGCCAGCAGCCGGGGAGTAGCGGGAGCGGGCACAGATACGCAGTATTTT.

The chain links TRBV9 to TRBJ2-1, with a weak D call TRBD2 (6 bases). CDR1 is SGDLS and CDR2 is YYNGEE in the germline V gene. The CDR3 spans 16 residues. The V gene lost 1 base and the J gene lost 7 bases, with 18 bases spanning the gap. In DNA form, the CDR3 reads TGTGCCAGCAGCGTAAGTGTAGCGGAGACTTTTAATGAGCAGTTCTTC. It codes for CASSVSVAETFNEQFF.

In this sample, this clone turned up once. The rearrangement links TRBV6-5 to TRBJ1-1, with 7 bases lining up with TRBD1. The CDR3 spans 16 residues. The V gene end was trimmed by 2 bases and the J gene end by 4 bases; junction bases not matched to a gene: 10. Germline V CDR1 and CDR2: MNHEY, SVGAGI. The CDR3 sequence is CASSYGTTGVGTEAFF. CDR3 DNA: TGTGCCAGCAGTTACGGAACAACAGGGGTCGGCACTGAAGCTTTCTTT.

The rearrangement uses TRBV7-4 and TRBJ2-6; D is possibly TRBD1 (6 bases). V lost 5 bases and J lost 0, with 20 bases in between. This CDR3 is built from 19 residues. CDR1 and CDR2 (germline): SGHVT, SQSDAQ. CDR3 nucleotide sequence: TGTGCCAGCAGCGGGGGCAGGGTTGCGCTTAGCTCTGGGGCCAACGTCCTGACTTTC. Its translation: CASSGGRVALSSGANVLTF.

The rearrangement joins TRBV4-2 to TRBJ2-3; D not certain. Trimming left V 5 bases short and J 4 bases short, with 13 bases between. The CDR3 extends over 14 amino acids. Germline values: CDR1 LGHNA, CDR2 YNFKEQ. CDR3 in amino acids: CASSYTNSPDTQYF. CDR3 nucleotide sequence: TGTGCCAGCAGCTATACGAACTCCCCAGATACGCAGTATTTT.

CDR3 nucleotide sequence: TGTGCCAGCAGCCCCTCCACAGGGTTAGCTGAAGCTTTCTTT. Translation: CASSPSTGLAEAFF. This sequence joins TRBV9 and TRBJ1-1; D perhaps matches TRBD1 (6 bases). The ends were cut back, 4 bases at V and 6 bases at J, with 16 bases in the middle. CDR3 length: 14 amino acids. The V gene's germline CDR1 is SGDLS and CDR2 YYNGEE.

V and J are TRBV4-3 and TRBJ2-7; 10 nucleotides match TRBD2. Unmatched junction bases numbered 11, after V lost 1 base and J lost 2 bases. In germline, CDR1 is LGHNA, CDR2 YSLEER. The CDR3 covers 18 residues. CDR3 nucleotides: TGCGCCAGCAGCCAAGTAAGAGCGGGGGGGTCCAGCGCCTACGAGCAGTACTTC. This gives the protein CASSQVRAGGSSAYEQYF.

J is TRBJ2-5 and V is TRBV24-1; 12 bases map to TRBD1. Germline V CDR1 and CDR2: KGHDR, SFDVKD. This CDR3 is 19 amino acids long. Trimming removed 1 base from V and 7 bases from J; junction bases left unmatched: 15. The CDR3 protein is CATSDLKGGRDRGQGTQYF. DNA of the CDR3: TGTGCCACCAGTGATTTAAAGGGGGGGAGGGACAGGGGGCAGGGGACCCAGTACTTC.

J is TRBJ2-4 and V is TRBV3-1 (or the pseudogene TRBV3-2), with 7 bases identical to TRBD2. Germline-derived CDR1 and CDR2 are LGHDT and YNNKEL (reference sequence). This CDR3 spans 15 amino acids. The V and J ends lost 1 base and 5 bases, in that order; junction bases with no gene match: 5. The CDR3 DNA sequence: TGTGCCAGCAGCCAAGCCAGCGGGGCCCAAAACATTCAGTACTTC. As protein: CASSQASGAQNIQYF.

This sequence joins TRBV7-2 and TRBJ2-5, with 14 bases aligning to TRBD2. The ends lost 1 base at V and 4 bases at J; junction bases unmatched: 8. Germline V gene lookup returns CDR1 SGHTA and CDR2 FQGNSA. This CDR3 region has 18 residues. In nucleotides, the CDR3 is TGTGCCAGCAGCTTAGGCTTGACTAGCGGGGGGGAGGGAGAGACCCAGTACTTC. It translates to CASSLGLTSGGEGETQYF.

The V and J genes are TRBV5-1 and TRBJ2-7; 8 bases map to TRBD1. CDR1 and CDR2 (germline): SGHRS, YFSETQ. The CDR3 length is 15 residues. V lost 4 bases to trimming and J lost 1 base; unmatched junction nucleotides: 7. As DNA, the CDR3 is TGCGCCAGCAGCCTCGGACAGGGCGTTTCCTACGAGCAGTACTTC. Translating it yields CASSLGQGVSYEQYF.